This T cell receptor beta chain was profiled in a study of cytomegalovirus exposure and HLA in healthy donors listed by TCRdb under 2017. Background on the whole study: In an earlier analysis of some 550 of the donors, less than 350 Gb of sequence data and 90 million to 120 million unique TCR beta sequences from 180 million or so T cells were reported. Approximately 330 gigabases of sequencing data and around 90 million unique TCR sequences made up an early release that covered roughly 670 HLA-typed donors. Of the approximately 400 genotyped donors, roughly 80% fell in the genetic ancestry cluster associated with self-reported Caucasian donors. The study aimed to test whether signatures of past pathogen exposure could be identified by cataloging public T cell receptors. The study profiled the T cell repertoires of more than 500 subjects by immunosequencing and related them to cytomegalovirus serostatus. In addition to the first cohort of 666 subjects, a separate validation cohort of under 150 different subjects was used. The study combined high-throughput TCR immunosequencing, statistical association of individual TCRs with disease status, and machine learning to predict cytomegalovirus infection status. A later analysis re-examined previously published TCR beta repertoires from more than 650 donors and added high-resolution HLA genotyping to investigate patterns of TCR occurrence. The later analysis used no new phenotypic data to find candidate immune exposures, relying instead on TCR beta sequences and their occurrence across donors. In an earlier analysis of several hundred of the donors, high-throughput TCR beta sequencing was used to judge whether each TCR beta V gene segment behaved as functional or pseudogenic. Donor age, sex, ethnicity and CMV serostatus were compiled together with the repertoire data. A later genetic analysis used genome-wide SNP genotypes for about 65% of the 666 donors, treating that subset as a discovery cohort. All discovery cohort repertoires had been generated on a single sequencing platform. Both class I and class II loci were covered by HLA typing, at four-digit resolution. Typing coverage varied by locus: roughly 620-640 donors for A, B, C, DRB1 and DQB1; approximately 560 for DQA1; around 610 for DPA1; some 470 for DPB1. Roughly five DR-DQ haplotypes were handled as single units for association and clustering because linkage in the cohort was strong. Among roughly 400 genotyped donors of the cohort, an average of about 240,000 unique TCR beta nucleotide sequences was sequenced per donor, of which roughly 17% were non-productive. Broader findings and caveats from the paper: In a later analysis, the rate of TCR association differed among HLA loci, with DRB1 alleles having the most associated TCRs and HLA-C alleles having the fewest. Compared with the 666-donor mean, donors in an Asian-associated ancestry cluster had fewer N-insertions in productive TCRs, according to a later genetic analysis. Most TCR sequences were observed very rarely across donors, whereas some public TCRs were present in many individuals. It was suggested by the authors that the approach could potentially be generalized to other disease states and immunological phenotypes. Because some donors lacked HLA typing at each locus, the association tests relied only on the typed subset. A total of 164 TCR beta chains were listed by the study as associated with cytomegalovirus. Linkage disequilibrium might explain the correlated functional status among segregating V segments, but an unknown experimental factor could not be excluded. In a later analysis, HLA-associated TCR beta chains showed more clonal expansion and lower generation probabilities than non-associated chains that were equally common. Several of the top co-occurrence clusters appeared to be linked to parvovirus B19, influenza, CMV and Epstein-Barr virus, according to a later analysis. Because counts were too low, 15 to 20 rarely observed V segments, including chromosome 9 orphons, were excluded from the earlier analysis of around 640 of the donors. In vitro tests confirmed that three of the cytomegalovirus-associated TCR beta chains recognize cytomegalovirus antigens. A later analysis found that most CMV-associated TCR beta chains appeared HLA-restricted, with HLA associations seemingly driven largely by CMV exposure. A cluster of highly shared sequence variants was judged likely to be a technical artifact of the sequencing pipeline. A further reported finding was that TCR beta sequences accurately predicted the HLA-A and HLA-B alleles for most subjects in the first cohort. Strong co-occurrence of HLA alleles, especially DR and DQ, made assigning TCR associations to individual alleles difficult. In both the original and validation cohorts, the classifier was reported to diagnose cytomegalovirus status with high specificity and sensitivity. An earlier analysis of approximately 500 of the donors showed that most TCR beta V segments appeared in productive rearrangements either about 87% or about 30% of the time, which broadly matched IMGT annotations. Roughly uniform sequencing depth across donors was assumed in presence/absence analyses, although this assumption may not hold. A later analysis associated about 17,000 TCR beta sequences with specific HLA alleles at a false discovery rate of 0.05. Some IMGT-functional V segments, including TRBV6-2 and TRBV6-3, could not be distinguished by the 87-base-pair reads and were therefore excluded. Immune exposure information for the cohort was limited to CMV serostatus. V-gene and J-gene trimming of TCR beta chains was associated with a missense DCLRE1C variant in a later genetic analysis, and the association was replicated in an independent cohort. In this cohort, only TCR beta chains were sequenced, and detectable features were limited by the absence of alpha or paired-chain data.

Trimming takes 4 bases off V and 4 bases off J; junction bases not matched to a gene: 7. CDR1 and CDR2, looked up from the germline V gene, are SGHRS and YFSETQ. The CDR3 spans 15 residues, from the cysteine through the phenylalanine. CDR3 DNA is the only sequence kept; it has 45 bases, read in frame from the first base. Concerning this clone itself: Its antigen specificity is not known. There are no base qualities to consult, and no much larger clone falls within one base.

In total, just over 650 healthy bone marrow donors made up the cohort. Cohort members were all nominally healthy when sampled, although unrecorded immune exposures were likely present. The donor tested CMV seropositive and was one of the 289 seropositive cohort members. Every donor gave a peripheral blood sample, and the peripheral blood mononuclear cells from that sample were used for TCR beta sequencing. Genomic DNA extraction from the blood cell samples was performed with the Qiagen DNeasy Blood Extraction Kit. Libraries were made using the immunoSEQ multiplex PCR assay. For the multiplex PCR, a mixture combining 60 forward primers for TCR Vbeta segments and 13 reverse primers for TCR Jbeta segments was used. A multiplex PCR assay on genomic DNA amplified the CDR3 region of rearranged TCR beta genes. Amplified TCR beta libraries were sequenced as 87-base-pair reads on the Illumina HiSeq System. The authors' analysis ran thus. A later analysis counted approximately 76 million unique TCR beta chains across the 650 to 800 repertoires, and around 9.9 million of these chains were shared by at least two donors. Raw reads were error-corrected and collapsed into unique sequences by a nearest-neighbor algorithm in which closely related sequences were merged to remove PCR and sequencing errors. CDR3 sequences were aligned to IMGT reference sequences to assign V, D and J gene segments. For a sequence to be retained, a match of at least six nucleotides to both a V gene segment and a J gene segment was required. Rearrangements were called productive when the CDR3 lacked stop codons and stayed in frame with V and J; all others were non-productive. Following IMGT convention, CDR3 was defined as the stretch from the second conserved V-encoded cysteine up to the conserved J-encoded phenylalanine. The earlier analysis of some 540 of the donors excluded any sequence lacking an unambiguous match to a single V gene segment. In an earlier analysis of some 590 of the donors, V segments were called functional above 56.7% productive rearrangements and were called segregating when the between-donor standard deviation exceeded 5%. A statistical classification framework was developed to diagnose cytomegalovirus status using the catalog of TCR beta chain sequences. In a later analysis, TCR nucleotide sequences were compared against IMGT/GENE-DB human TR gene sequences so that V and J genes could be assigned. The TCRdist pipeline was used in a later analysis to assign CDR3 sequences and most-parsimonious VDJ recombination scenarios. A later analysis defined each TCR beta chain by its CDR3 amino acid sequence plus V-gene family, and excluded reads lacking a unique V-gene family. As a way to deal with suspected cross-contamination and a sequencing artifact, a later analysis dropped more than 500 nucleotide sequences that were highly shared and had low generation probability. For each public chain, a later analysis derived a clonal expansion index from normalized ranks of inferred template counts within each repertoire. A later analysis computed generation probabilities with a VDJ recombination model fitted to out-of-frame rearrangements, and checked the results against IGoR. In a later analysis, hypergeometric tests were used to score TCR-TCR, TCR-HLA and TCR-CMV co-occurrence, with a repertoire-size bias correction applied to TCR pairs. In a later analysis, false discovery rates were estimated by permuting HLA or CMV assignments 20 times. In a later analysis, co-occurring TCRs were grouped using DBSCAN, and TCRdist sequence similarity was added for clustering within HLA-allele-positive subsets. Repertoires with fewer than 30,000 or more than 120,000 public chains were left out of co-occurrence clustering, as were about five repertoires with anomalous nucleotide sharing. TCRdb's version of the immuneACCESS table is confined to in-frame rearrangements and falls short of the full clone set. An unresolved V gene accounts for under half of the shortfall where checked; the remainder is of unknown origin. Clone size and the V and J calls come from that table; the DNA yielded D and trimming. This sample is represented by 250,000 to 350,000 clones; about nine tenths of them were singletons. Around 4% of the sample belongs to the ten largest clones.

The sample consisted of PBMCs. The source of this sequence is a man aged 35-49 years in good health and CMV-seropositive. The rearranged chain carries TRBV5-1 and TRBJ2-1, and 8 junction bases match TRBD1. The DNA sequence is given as TGCGCCAGCAGCCCGACAGGGGCGGAATACAATGAGCAGTTCTTC. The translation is CASSPTGAEYNEQFF.